This entry lists 28 T cell receptor beta chains sequenced from one sample in a study of blood T cell repertoires in COVID-19. Some clones are missing from TCRdb's copy, which holds only in-frame ones; the method was immunoSEQ multiplex PCR. This repertoire shows 130,000 to 150,000 clones, 65% to 80% found once; its top ten account for 3% to 4.5%. The sequencing input was peripheral blood. The receptor set was obtained from a man aged 60 to 75 with acute or convalescent COVID-19.

This clone came up once. The chain links TRBV7-2 to TRBJ2-2; maybe TRBD1 (7 bases). This CDR3 has 16 residues. Germline V gene sequence: CDR1 SGHTA, CDR2 FQGNSA. The germline V and J ends were trimmed by 6 bases and 0 bases, with 14 bases remaining between them. The CDR3 loop is CASREGARANTGELFF. Written as DNA, the CDR3 is TGTGCCAGCAGGGAGGGGGCTCGTGCGAACACCGGGGAGCTGTTTTTT. Using reference TRBV7-2 and TRBJ2-2 for the parts outside the CDR3, the full variable domain is GAGVSQSPSNKVTEKGKDVELRCDPISGHTALYWYRQSLGQGLEFLIYFQGNSAPDKSGLPSDRFSAERTGGSVSTLTIQRTQQEDSAVYLCASREGARANTGELFFGEGSRLTVL.

The chain links TRBV6-5 to TRBJ1-2; perhaps TRBD1 as D (6 bases). The CDR3 is 14 amino acids. Trimming cost V 9 bases and J 1 base, with 15 bases left between them. Germline CDR1 reads MNHEY; CDR2 reads SVGAGI. The CDR3 coding sequence is TGTGCCAGTCTAGCAGGGACACTTAACTATGGCTACACCTTC. Its protein is CASLAGTLNYGYTF.

This clone showed up just once. The chain combines TRBV3-1 (or the pseudogene TRBV3-2) with TRBJ1-2; tentative D call: TRBD1 (5 bases). Trimming took off 3 bases at V and 6 bases at J, with 8 bases between the two ends. The CDR3 contains 12 residues. From germline, CDR1 is LGHDT and CDR2 YNNKEL (reference sequence). CDR3 in DNA: TGTGCCAGCAGCCAGGGGGGGAATGGCTACACCTTC. Translation gives CASSQGGNGYTF.

In its sample, this clone was seen once. The J gene is TRBJ1-3, the V gene TRBV6-5; D gene uncertain. Germline CDR1 and CDR2: MNHEY and SVGAGI. With 6 bases removed from V and 6 bases from J, the gap between germline ends came to 9 bases. CDR3 length: 12 amino acids. This CDR3 is CASRSVPNTIYF. CDR3 in DNA: TGTGCCAGCAGATCGGTTCCAAACACCATATATTTT.

The chain is built from TRBV6-6 and TRBJ2-7; 10 nucleotides align to TRBD1. V lost 0 bases to trimming and J lost 4 bases; unmatched junction nucleotides: 6. Germline CDR1 reads MNHNY; CDR2 reads SVGAGI (reference sequence). The CDR3 totals 16 residues. The CDR3 coding sequence is TGTGCCAGCAGTTACTCTCCGGGACAGGGGACATACGAGCAGTACTTC. This translates into CASSYSPGQGTYEQYF.

The chain couples TRBV6-6 to TRBJ2-1; possible D gene TRBD2, 5 bases. The CDR3 extends over 16 amino acids. Trimming shortened V by 0 bases and J by 4 bases, and 13 bases separated the two germline ends. From germline, CDR1 is MNHNY and CDR2 SVGAGI (reference sequence). DNA for the CDR3: TGTGCCAGCAGTTACTCTGAGCGGAAGACTTACAATGAGCAGTTCTTC. Translation gives CASSYSERKTYNEQFF.

V and J are TRBV5-1 and TRBJ2-7; 7 positions agree with TRBD1. V lost 4 bases and J lost 3; bases outside the gene matches: 7. The germline CDR1 and CDR2 sequences are SGHRS and YFSETQ. The CDR3 has 14 amino acids. The CDR3 protein is CASSGNTGDYEQYF. CDR3 DNA: TGCGCCAGCAGCGGAAATACAGGGGACTACGAGCAGTACTTC.

The table lists this clone with a few counts. CDR3 sequence reads: CASSLERFSGNTIYF. CDR3 in DNA: TGTGCCAGCAGCTTAGAACGGTTCTCTGGAAACACCATATATTTT. The J gene is TRBJ1-3, the V gene TRBV7-9; D not certain. V lost 1 base to trimming and J lost 0 bases, with 7 bases between them. Germline V gene lookup returns CDR1 SEHNR and CDR2 FQNEAQ (reference sequence). This CDR3 has 15 residues.

The V call is TRBV19, the J call TRBJ2-1; 7 bases align to TRBD2. Germline trimming cut 5 bases from V and 4 bases from J; bases unmatched to any gene: 5. Germline CDR1 reads LNHDA; CDR2 reads SQIVND (reference sequence). The CDR3 contains 14 residues. CDR3 sequence: CASSGYGGYNEQFF. CDR3 DNA sequence: TGTGCCAGTAGTGGATACGGGGGGTACAATGAGCAGTTCTTC.

Note on this clone: The junction shows a germline mismatch at one end, possibly a read error. This sequence joins TRBV11-3 and TRBJ1-1; D remains ambiguous. The CDR3 length is 12 residues. CDR1 and CDR2 (germline): SGHNT, YENEEA. CDR3 amino acids: CTSSPGNTEAFF. The CDR3 DNA reads as TGTACCAGCAGCCCAGGGAACACTGAAGCTTTCTTT.

This chain connects TRBV5-6 to TRBJ1-6, with TRBD1 as a possible D gene (6 bases). This CDR3 is built from 14 residues. Trimming left V 6 bases short and J 8 bases short, with 15 bases between. CDR1 is SGHDT, CDR2 YYEEEE, per germline. Written as DNA, the CDR3 is TGTGCCAGCATTAGAAACAGGGACGATTCACCCCTCCACTTT. Translating gives CASIRNRDDSPLHF.

This sequence joins TRBV9 and TRBJ1-3; TRBD1 is a possible D gene (5 bases). Looked up from germline, CDR1 is SGDLS and CDR2 is YYNGEE. V was clipped by 3 bases and J by 0 bases, with 10 bases between them. There are 15 residues in the CDR3. The CDR3 DNA sequence: TGTGCCAGCAGCGAGGGACTTATCTCTGGAAACACCATATATTTT. Translated: CASSEGLISGNTIYF.

The chain has TRBV6-1 and TRBJ2-7, with TRBD1 as a possible D gene (6 bases). Germline V gene sequence: CDR1 MNHNS, CDR2 SASEGT. The V end was cut by 3 bases, the J end by 2 bases, with 8 bases between. The CDR3 runs to 13 residues. The DNA for the CDR3 is TGTGCCAGCAGTGATGGACAGACCTACGAGCAGTACTTC. As protein: CASSDGQTYEQYF.

This chain connects TRBV4-1 to TRBJ2-3; 12 positions agree with TRBD2. The J segment lost 11 bases and the V segment lost 0 bases, leaving 9 bases of the junction unmatched. The CDR3 has 16 residues. In germline, CDR1 is MGHRA, CDR2 YSYEKL. In nucleotides, the CDR3 is TGCGCCAGCAGCCAAGAGGGGAGCCGGGGACTAGCGGGGCAGTATTTT. Its translation: CASSQEGSRGLAGQYF.

The gene calls are TRBV4-2 and TRBJ1-5, with 7 bases lining up with TRBD1. With 6 bases clipped from V and 3 bases from J, the junction kept 5 bases outside the gene matches. CDR3 length: 14 amino acids. Germline V gene lookup returns CDR1 LGHNA and CDR2 YNFKEQ. For the CDR3, the DNA is TGTGCCAGCAGTATAGGACAGGCCAATCAGCCCCAGCATTTT. Amino acids: CASSIGQANQPQHF.

The V call is TRBV7-9, the J call TRBJ2-2, with TRBD1 identical over 7 bases. The CDR3 covers 15 residues. V shed 8 bases, J shed 4 bases, and the junction held 10 bases outside the gene matches. Germline V gene sequence: CDR1 SEHNR, CDR2 FQNEAQ (reference sequence). The CDR3 is CASQRGTAATGELFF. In nucleotides, the CDR3 is TGTGCCAGCCAAAGGGGGACAGCGGCCACCGGGGAGCTGTTTTTT.

J is TRBJ1-5 and V is TRBV2; D gene uncertain. Germline V gives CDR1 SNHLY, CDR2 FYNNEI. This CDR3 region has 13 residues. The V end was cut by 3 bases, the J end by 2 bases, with 5 bases between. CDR3: CASSEEGNQPQHF. The CDR3, as DNA: TGTGCCAGCAGTGAGGAGGGCAATCAGCCCCAGCATTTT.

The chain recombines TRBV4-1 with TRBJ2-1, with 11 bases matching TRBD1. The CDR3 runs 15 residues. The V and J ends lost 5 bases and 6 bases, in that order; junction bases with no gene match: 6. CDR1 and CDR2 from the germline V gene are MGHRA and YSYEKL. Here the CDR3 reads CASSEGQGAGNEQFF. The CDR3 nucleotides read TGCGCCAGCAGCGAAGGACAGGGGGCAGGCAATGAGCAGTTCTTC.

The chain couples TRBV9 to TRBJ2-2; D is uncertain. Germline-derived CDR1 and CDR2 are SGDLS and YYNGEE. CDR3 length equals 13 residues. Trimming shortened V by 0 bases and J by 5 bases, and 5 bases separated the two germline ends. The CDR3 loop is CASSVESTGELFF. The CDR3 DNA reads TGTGCCAGCAGCGTAGAATCGACCGGGGAGCTGTTTTTT. Variable domain in full (rest from reference TRBV9 and TRBJ2-2): DSGVTQTPKHLITATGQRVTLRCSPRSGDLSVYWYQQSLDQGLQFLIQYYNGEERAKGNILERFSAQQFPDLHSELNLSSLELGDSALYFCASSVESTGELFFGEGSRLTVL.

The V gene is TRBV6-1, the J gene TRBJ1-3; tentative D call: TRBD1 (5 bases). The germline V gene encodes CDR1 MNHNS and CDR2 SASEGT. The CDR3 totals 15 residues. The V and J ends lost 2 bases and 4 bases respectively, with 12 bases between them. In nucleotides, the CDR3 is TGTGCCAGCAGTGAATCCCTGGGGCGAGGAAACACCATATATTTT. As protein: CASSESLGRGNTIYF.

V is TRBV19 and J is TRBJ1-5; TRBD1 aligns across 8 bases. With 11 bases clipped from V and 3 bases from J, the junction kept 6 bases outside the gene matches. The CDR3 contains 13 residues. Germline CDR1 is LNHDA and CDR2 is SQIVND (reference sequence). The CDR3 loop is CAGSRGLNQPQHF. CDR3 DNA sequence: TGTGCCGGAAGCAGGGGGCTCAATCAGCCCCAGCATTTT. Looking up the rest from reference TRBV19 and TRBJ1-5 gives the full variable domain: DGGITQSPKYLFRKEGQNVTLSCEQNLNHDAMYWYRQDPGQGLRLIYYSQIVNDFQKGDIAEGYSVSREKKESFPLTVTSAQKNPTAFYLCAGSRGLNQPQHFGDGTRLSIL.

This clone has just a few counts. The rearrangement joins TRBV5-4 to TRBJ1-5; D is unresolved. The length of the CDR3 is 12 residues. CDR1 and CDR2 from the germline V gene are SGHNT and YYREEE (reference sequence). V was trimmed by 0 bases and J by 6 bases, leaving 4 bases between them. The CDR3 DNA sequence: TGTGCCAGCAGCTTGGATAGTCAGCCCCAGCATTTT. It codes for CASSLDSQPQHF.

The gene calls are TRBV9 and TRBJ2-2; TRBD2 matches at 9 bases. The CDR3 sequence is 16 residues long. With V trimmed by 3 bases and J by 5 bases, 8 bases remained unmatched. The germline gives CDR1 SGDLS, CDR2 YYNGEE. CDR3 region: CASSALAGVGTGELFF. The CDR3 bases are TGTGCCAGCAGCGCCTTAGCGGGAGTTGGAACCGGGGAGCTGTTTTTT.

The genes are TRBV28 and TRBJ2-1; TRBD2 aligns across 7 bases. This CDR3 has 14 residues. V lost 5 bases and J lost 1; bases outside the gene matches: 2. CDR1 and CDR2 from the germline V gene are MDHEN and SYDVKM. Here the CDR3 reads CASSPSGSYNEQFF. In DNA form, the CDR3 reads TGTGCCAGCAGTCCTAGCGGTTCCTACAATGAGCAGTTCTTC.

The chain has TRBV6-5 and TRBJ2-2; 9 bases fit TRBD2. Trimming took 8 bases from V and 5 from J; bases not matched to a gene: 6. Looked up from germline, CDR1 is MNHEY and CDR2 is SVGAGI. This CDR3 spans 14 amino acids. CDR3 nucleotides: TGTGCCAGCCGAACGCTAGCGGGGACCGGGGAGCTGTTTTTT. Its protein is CASRTLAGTGELFF.

V and J are TRBV4-1 and TRBJ1-2; D gene unclear. Per germline, CDR1 MGHRA and CDR2 YSYEKL. Trimming removed 1 base at V and 2 bases at J, with 8 bases between. The length of the CDR3 is 14 residues. CDR3 in amino acids: CASSQVSDNYGYTF. The CDR3 DNA reads as TGCGCCAGCAGCCAAGTAAGCGACAACTATGGCTACACCTTC.

The chain recombines TRBV25-1 with TRBJ2-1; 8 nucleotides agree with TRBD2. CDR1 and CDR2 (germline): MGHDK, SYGVNS. With V trimmed by 3 bases and J by 9 bases, 16 bases remained unmatched. CDR3 length equals 17 residues. Here the CDR3 reads CASSDSSASGFYGEQFF. As DNA, the CDR3 is TGTGCCAGCAGTGATTCCTCCGCTAGCGGGTTTTATGGTGAGCAGTTCTTC.

The chain links TRBV6-5 to TRBJ1-5; D is ambiguous. CDR3 length: 15 amino acids. Germline assignment: CDR1 MNHEY and CDR2 SVGAGI. The ends were cut back, 4 bases at V and 1 base at J, with 11 bases in the middle. The CDR3 region has the DNA TGTGCCAGCAGTTCGGTAGCGCCAAGCAATCAGCCCCAGCATTTT. This codes for CASSSVAPSNQPQHF.